This T cell receptor beta chain appears in the sequencing data of a study of T cells in Graves' hyperthyroidism and ophthalmopathy. Study-wide findings and caveats: Blood samples included most of the expanded thyroid clonotypes exceeding 0.001. A 13 V-J signature model discriminated ophthalmopathy versus stable hyperthyroidism. The model foresaw ophthalmopathy a median about 6.5 months prior to onset.

Researchers took RNA transcripts and amplified the TCR beta CDR3 regions from them. Initially, a first-round RT-PCR of the TCR CDR3 employed the HTBI primer set. TCRdb reanalysed the multiplex PCR reads using MiXCR and keeps one entry per CDR3 protein. The repertoire holds about 570,000 distinct CDR3 sequences, with around 42% as singletons. The table lists this clonotype with many counts. What it binds is not known. Per the germline V gene, CDR1 is SGHTA and CDR2 is FQGNSA. The CDR3 covers 16 residues. Trimming left V 4 bases short and J 2 bases short, with 18 bases between. Sequenced: peripheral blood or thyroid tissue (not recorded which). The receptor comes from an adult woman with Graves' disease, either hyperthyroidism or ophthalmopathy (not recorded which). The V gene is TRBV7-2, the J gene TRBJ2-7, with a weak D call TRBD2 (6 bases). In nucleotides, the CDR3 is TGTGCCAGCAGCTCGCCCCCAGGACTAACGGCCTACGAGCAGTACTTC. Amino acid sequence: CASSSPPGLTAYEQYF. Full variable domain (missing parts from reference TRBV7-2 and TRBJ2-7): GAGVSQSPSNKVTEKGKDVELRCDPISGHTALYWYRQSLGQGLEFLIYFQGNSAPDKSGLPSDRFSAERTGGSVSTLTIQRTQQEDSAVYLCASSSPPGLTAYEQYFGPGTRLTVT.